This TCR beta chain was found in a study of CD8+ T cells in alopecia areata. The germline CDR1 and CDR2 sequences are MGHDK and SYGVNS. The CDR3 spans 12 residues. Between the trimmed V and J ends, which lost 7 bases and 5 bases, there was a span of 12 bases. Following RNA extraction, reverse transcription yielded cDNA that acted as the sequencing template. Clones were sequenced by immunoSEQ multiplex PCR, and TCRdb holds only the in-frame ones, with some missing. The sample has 120,000 to 150,000 clones, over 45% seen once. The study team obtained lesional scalp punch biopsies and peripheral blood from alopecia areata patients.

The gene calls are TRBV25-1 and TRBJ2-7; D remains unclear. Sequencing input: CD4+ T cells sorted from blood. This sequence originates from a human donor with alopecia areata. The chain's CDR3 is CASIGGWNEQYF. The CDR3 DNA reads as TGTGCCAGCATAGGTGGGTGGAACGAGCAGTACTTC.